This TCR beta chain was observed in a study of shared clonotypes between healthy human individuals. Study in general: Plates per donor: three CD4 naive, three CD4 memory, two CD8 naive, one CD8 memory.

The assay used deep level. The genomic DNA of each subset was split evenly across several immunoSEQ plates. Assay: immunoSEQ multiplex PCR; the TCRdb copy retains only in-frame clones and omits some. The data hold roughly 2,000,000 clones, with just over 90% observed a single time. Turning to this clone: The target antigen is unknown.

Naive CD8 cells, CD45RO-negative and positively selected for CCR7, excluded terminally differentiated effector memory CD45RA+ cells. The study, taken as a whole, reports: The study found lower generation probabilities in non-shared clonotypes than in those shared by all four donors.

The CDR3 loop spans 13 amino acids. Trimming removed 5 bases from V and 4 bases from J, with 12 bases in between. Germline V lookup: CDR1 MNHEY, CDR2 SVGAGI. The chain recombines TRBV6-5 with TRBJ2-7; D uncertain. The receptor comes from a man younger than 30 in good health. Some clones in this sample may be carry-over from other donors' samples. Material for sequencing was naive CD8+ T cells from PBMCs. The CDR3 DNA is TGTGCCAGCAGTAGCCGGGCCAATTACGAGCAGTACTTC. Translated, it gives CASSSRANYEQYF.